The 17 T cell receptor beta chains listed next were all sequenced from one sample in a study of blood T cell repertoires in COVID-19 (dated by TCRdb to the early 2020s). Library generation was performed with the immunoSEQ multiplex PCR assay. This is the immuneACCESS table as TCRdb keeps it, with only in-frame sequences that have V and J called. A part of the clones is gone; compared with another copy, unresolved V genes explain less than half, and the rest is unexplained. This sample holds 150,000 to 250,000 clones; roughly 77% were observed only once. Of the sample, roughly 5.7% falls within the top ten clones. Specimen: peripheral blood. The source is a woman between 40 and 55 years old with COVID-19, enrolled during active disease.

There are a few counts of this clone. The rearrangement uses TRBV2 and TRBJ1-5; 8 nucleotides agree with TRBD1. The length of the CDR3 is 18 residues. Germline CDR1 reads SNHLY; CDR2 reads FYNNEI. Trimming took 6 bases from V and 0 from J; bases not matched to a gene: 13. The CDR3 bases are TGTGCCAGCAGGGGCGGGACAGGACATCTCTATAGCAATCAGCCCCAGCATTTT. Residues: CASRGGTGHLYSNQPQHF. Looking up the rest from reference TRBV2 and TRBJ1-5 gives the full variable domain: EPEVTQTPSHQVTQMGQEVILRCVPISNHLYFYWYRQILGQKVEFLVSFYNNEISEKSEIFDDQFSVERPDGSNFTLKIRSTKLEDSAMYFCASRGGTGHLYSNQPQHFGDGTRLSIL.

The V and J genes are TRBV7-2 and TRBJ2-5; a weak D match, TRBD1 (5 bases). Germline CDR1 is SGHTA and CDR2 is FQGNSA. The CDR3 contains 13 residues. Trimming removed 1 base at V and 5 bases at J, with 8 bases between. This CDR3 is CASSLGQRETQYF. CDR3 DNA sequence: TGTGCCAGCAGCTTAGGACAGAGGGAGACCCAGTACTTC.

The chain is built from TRBV11-2 and TRBJ2-7, with a possible D match to TRBD1 (6 bases). The V gene lost 5 bases and the J gene lost 10 bases, with 15 bases spanning the gap. This CDR3 has 12 amino acids. Germline-derived CDR1 and CDR2 are SGHAT and FQNNGV. The CDR3 region is CASSPHREQQYF. The DNA for the CDR3 is TGTGCCAGCAGCCCCCACAGGGAGCAACAGTACTTC.

CDR3 DNA sequence: TGTGCCAGTAGGGGGACAGGGGCTAATCAGCCCCAGCATTTT. This codes for CASRGTGANQPQHF. J is TRBJ1-5 and V is TRBV19, with 10 positions matching TRBD1. The CDR3 loop spans 14 amino acids. Unmatched junction bases numbered 3, after V lost 6 bases and J lost 4 bases. Germline CDR1 is LNHDA and CDR2 is SQIVND (reference sequence). Variable domain in full (rest from reference TRBV19 and TRBJ1-5): DGGITQSPKYLFRKEGQNVTLSCEQNLNHDAMYWYRQDPGQGLRLIYYSQIVNDFQKGDIAEGYSVSREKKESFPLTVTSAQKNPTAFYLCASRGTGANQPQHFGDGTRLSIL.

The V call is TRBV5-1, the J call TRBJ2-2; no definite D call. Germline V gene lookup returns CDR1 SGHRS and CDR2 YFSETQ. The germline V and J ends were trimmed by 4 bases and 2 bases, with 9 bases remaining between them. This CDR3 is 14 amino acids long. The CDR3 here is CASSTSLNTGELFF. CDR3 sequence (DNA): TGCGCCAGCAGCACATCATTAAACACCGGGGAGCTGTTTTTT.

The V call is TRBV3-1 (or the pseudogene TRBV3-2), the J call TRBJ2-7, with TRBD2 identical over 10 bases. CDR1 LGHDT and CDR2 YNNKEL come from the germline V gene (reference sequence). This CDR3 has 15 amino acids. J lost 3 bases, V lost 2 bases, and 4 bases had no gene match. CDR3 protein: CASSQLAGADYEQYF. CDR3 nucleotide sequence: TGTGCCAGCAGCCAACTAGCGGGGGCAGACTACGAGCAGTACTTC.

The rearrangement links TRBV7-2 to TRBJ2-1; TRBD1 agrees at 8 bases. The junction had 5 bases not matched to a gene; V was cut back by 3 bases and J by 4 bases. CDR3 size: 15 residues. Per the germline V gene, CDR1 is SGHTA and CDR2 is FQGNSA. Here the CDR3 reads CASSFDRGVYNEQFF. The CDR3 DNA follows: TGTGCCAGCAGCTTCGACAGGGGAGTATACAATGAGCAGTTCTTC.

This chain links TRBV29-1 with TRBJ1-2, with 8 bases identical to TRBD1. The V and J ends lost 5 bases and 7 bases, in that order; junction bases with no gene match: 30. This CDR3 comprises 20 residues. CDR1 is SQVTM, CDR2 ANQGSEA, per germline. Here the CDR3 DNA reads TGCAGCGTTAACTTAGCAGGGGGGGCCCCACCTGACAGGGGTCGACGTGGCTACACCTTC. It is translated as CSVNLAGGAPPDRGRRGYTF.

This clone occurred many times. This sample also contains other DNA sequences that code for the same CDR3. The chain employs TRBV2 and TRBJ1-4; tentatively, D is TRBD1 (5 bases). V shed 2 bases and J shed 7 bases, with 17 bases lying between them. The CDR3 has 16 amino acids. Germline values: CDR1 SNHLY, CDR2 FYNNEI. The CDR3 loop is CASSENPGGAREKLFF. The CDR3 coding sequence is TGTGCCAGCAGTGAAAATCCGGGTGGGGCTCGTGAAAAACTGTTTTTT.

The chain couples TRBV21-1 to TRBJ2-1; the D call of TRBD1 is as the table states it, not checked on the DNA. TRBV21-1 is a documented pseudogene. The CDR3 has 18 amino acids. DNA of the CDR3: TGTGCCAGCAGCAAAGGGACAGGGCCCCAATTGTCCTACAATGAGCAGTTCTTC. Translation gives CASSKGTGPQLSYNEQFF.

The chain employs TRBV7-9 and TRBJ2-2; 7 nucleotides match TRBD1. V lost 2 bases, J lost 5 bases, and 2 bases stayed unmatched. Germline assignment: CDR1 SEHNR and CDR2 FQNEAQ (reference sequence). CDR3 length: 14 amino acids. The CDR3 nucleotides are TGTGCCAGCAGCTTACAGGGGGAAACCGGGGAGCTGTTTTTT. Protein product: CASSLQGETGELFF.

The CDR3 reads CASSLASGGSYEQYF. As DNA, the CDR3 is TGTGCCAGCAGCTTAGCCTCCGGGGGTTCCTACGAGCAGTACTTC. The V gene is TRBV7-9, the J gene TRBJ2-7; TRBD2 is a possible D gene (6 bases). The CDR3 length is 15 residues. In germline, CDR1 is SEHNR, CDR2 FQNEAQ (reference sequence). V dropped 0 bases and J dropped 1 base, with 10 bases sitting between them.

The rearrangement uses TRBV19 and TRBJ1-5; possibly TRBD1 for D (5 bases). Germline CDR1 is LNHDA and CDR2 is SQIVND (reference sequence). The CDR3 totals 15 residues. Trimming cost V 6 bases and J 1 base, with 13 bases left between them. CDR3 nucleotides: TGTGCCAGTAGCCCCCAACAGGAAAGCAATCAGCCCCAGCATTTT. Its translation is CASSPQQESNQPQHF.

This chain uses TRBV19 with TRBJ1-1; TRBD1 matches 9 bases. Germline values: CDR1 LNHDA, CDR2 SQIVND (reference sequence). The CDR3 consists of 16 residues. V lost 10 bases to trimming and J lost 0 bases; unmatched junction nucleotides: 12. CDR3 nucleotides: TGTGCCACACGCTCACAGGGGGCACTGATGAACACTGAAGCTTTCTTT. Translation gives CATRSQGALMNTEAFF.

The gene calls are TRBV21-1 and TRBJ2-3; the D call in the table, TRBD2, was not verified against the DNA. TRBV21-1 is shown as a pseudogene. This CDR3 is 15 amino acids long. CDR3 sequence (DNA): TGTGCCAGCAGCACCGGGACTCTAAGCACAGATACGCAGTATTTT. This encodes CASSTGTLSTDTQYF.

This sequence joins TRBV2 and TRBJ1-2; 10 bases map to TRBD1. The CDR3 sequence is 14 residues long. Germline CDR1 SNHLY, CDR2 FYNNEI. V trimming: 6 bases; J trimming: 5 bases; junction bases outside the gene matches: 6. This CDR3 reads CASRMTGGAYGYTF. CDR3 in DNA: TGTGCCAGCAGGATGACAGGGGGCGCGTATGGCTACACCTTC.

This clone was counted a single time. The chain couples TRBV7-9 to TRBJ1-1, with no clear D. Germline CDR1 and CDR2: SEHNR and FQNEAQ (reference sequence). The CDR3 loop spans 12 amino acids. V lost 5 bases and J 4 bases, leaving 8 bases between the germline ends. In nucleotides, the CDR3 is TGTGCCAGCAGCCCCACAAGCACTGAAGCTTTCTTT. Amino acid sequence: CASSPTSTEAFF.